This record looks at one T cell receptor (beta chain) sequence and its context. The data stem from a study of cytomegalovirus exposure and HLA in healthy donors. PCR primers comprised 60 Vbeta and 13 Jbeta primers. The data were produced by immunoSEQ multiplex PCR, yet TCRdb's version contains in-frame clones alone and is incomplete. The top ten clones hold about 4% of a sample with about 160,000 clones, 70% to 80% of them seen once. With 3 bases clipped from V and 5 bases from J, the junction kept 2 bases outside the gene matches. This CDR3 comprises 14 residues. The germline CDR1 and CDR2 sequences are SGHDN and FVKESK.

The TCR comes from a human donor in good health. The chain employs TRBV14 and TRBJ1-2; TRBD1 aligns across 11 bases. Sequences were obtained from PBMCs. DNA for the CDR3: TGTGCCAGCAGCCAGGACAGGGGGCAATATGGCTACACCTTC. Encoded protein: CASSQDRGQYGYTF.